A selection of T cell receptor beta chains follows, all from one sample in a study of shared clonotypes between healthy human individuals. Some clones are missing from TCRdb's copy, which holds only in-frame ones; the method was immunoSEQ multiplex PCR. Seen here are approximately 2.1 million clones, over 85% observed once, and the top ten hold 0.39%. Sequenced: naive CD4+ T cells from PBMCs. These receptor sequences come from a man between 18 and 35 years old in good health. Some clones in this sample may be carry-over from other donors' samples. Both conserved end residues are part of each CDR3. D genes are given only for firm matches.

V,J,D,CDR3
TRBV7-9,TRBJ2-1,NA,CASSLAGGEQFF
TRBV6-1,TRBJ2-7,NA,CASGTSSYEQYF
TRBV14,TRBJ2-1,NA,CASSRGNYNEQFF
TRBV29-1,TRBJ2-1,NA,CNALRDGNNEQFF
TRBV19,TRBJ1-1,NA,CATVHSIPRGMTEAFF
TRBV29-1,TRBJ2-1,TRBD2,CSVDPAGKHNEQFF
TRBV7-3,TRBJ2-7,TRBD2,CASSLGTSGVPTDF
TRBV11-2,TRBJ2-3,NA,CASSLTGDTQYF
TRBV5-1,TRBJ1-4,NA,CASSPGPPTTNEKLFF
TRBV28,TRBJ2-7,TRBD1,CASNGITGAYEQYF
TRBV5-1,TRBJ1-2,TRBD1,CASSLDRNYGYTF
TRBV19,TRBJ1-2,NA,CASSRAALYGYTF
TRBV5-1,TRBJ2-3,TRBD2,CASSSMGLAGGSDTQYF
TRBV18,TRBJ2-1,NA,CASSPPAIYNEQFF
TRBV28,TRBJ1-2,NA,CASSLVRAYGYTF
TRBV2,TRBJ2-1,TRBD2,CASTAGASYNEQFF
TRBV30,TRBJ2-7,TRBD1,CAWDRDRGHEQYF
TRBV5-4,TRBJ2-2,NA,CASTLGGSRLNTGELFF
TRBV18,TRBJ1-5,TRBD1,CASSQGAGSNQPQHF
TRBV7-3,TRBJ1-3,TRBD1,CASSTGQGNTIYF
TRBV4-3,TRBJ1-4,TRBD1,CASSQDMGQPWEKLFF
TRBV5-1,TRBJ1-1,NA,CASSQGQPNTEAFF
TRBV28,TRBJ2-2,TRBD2,CASSLAGVKNTGELFF
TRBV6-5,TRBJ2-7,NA,CASSYSYRAAYEQYF
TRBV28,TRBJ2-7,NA,CASTKQGYEQYF
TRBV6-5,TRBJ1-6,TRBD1,CASSYGFGQGNSPLHF
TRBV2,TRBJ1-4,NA,CASTLGGATNEKLFF
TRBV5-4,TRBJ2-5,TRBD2,CASSFTLAGGPSETQYF
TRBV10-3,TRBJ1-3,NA,CAISESNPSSGNTIYF
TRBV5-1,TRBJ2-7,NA,CASTRPDSYEQYF
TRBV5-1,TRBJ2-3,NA,CASSFRRGPDTQYF
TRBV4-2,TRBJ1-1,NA,CASSQSYSNTEAFF
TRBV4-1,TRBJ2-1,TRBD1,CASSQGPLRQGRVGNEQFF